This T cell receptor beta chain derives from a study of cytomegalovirus exposure and HLA in healthy donors (dated by TCRdb to 2017 to 2019). Broadly, across the study: A later analysis indicated that the 120 validation repertoires were generated on the platform also employed for the approximately 700 repertoires of the first cohort. High-throughput TCR immunosequencing, statistical association of individual TCRs with disease status, and machine learning were combined to predict cytomegalovirus infection status. The study was designed to test whether signatures of past pathogen exposure could be identified by cataloging public T cell receptors. In addition to the first cohort of approximately 670 subjects, a separate validation cohort of approximately 110 different subjects was used.

Separate from the approximately 700-subject first cohort, the validation cohort of over 90 subjects was the group to which the donors belonged. The library came from the immunoSEQ multiplex PCR assay. Processing in the source paper ran as follows. A statistical classification framework was developed to diagnose cytomegalovirus status using the catalog of TCR beta chain sequences. TCRdb retrieved this table from immuneACCESS and kept in-frame rearrangements only. Not all clones are present; in checked studies, unresolved V genes account for under half, and no reason is known for the remainder. Clone size and the V and J calls come from that table; the DNA yielded D and trimming. The sample includes just under 150,000 clones, with approximately 90% observed a single time. The ten largest account for 4.5% of the sample. Note on this clone: The clone's antigen remains unknown. No base quality information exists; no much larger clone differs at one position.

What the study reported, not specific to this receptor: Three of the identified cytomegalovirus-associated TCR beta chains were confirmed in vitro to be specific for cytomegalovirus antigens. In the study, about 150 TCR beta chains were listed as associated with cytomegalovirus. The authors suggested that the approach could potentially be extended to other disease states and immunological phenotypes. Cytomegalovirus status was reported to be diagnosed by the classifier with high specificity and sensitivity in both the original and validation cohorts. All 110 or so repertoires were used to score co-occurrence in the validation cohort in a later analysis, because that analysis had no HLA typing for the cohort. In a later analysis, TCRs clustered in the first cohort were found to also tend to co-occur in the roughly 120 validation repertoires, with 94% of cluster scores above 0. Across donors, most TCR sequences were observed very rarely, whereas some public TCRs were present in many individuals.

Sequencing was carried out using PBMCs. The sequence derives from a man between 18 and 29 years old in good health and CMV-seropositive.

The CDR3 amino acid sequence is: CASSARQSVQPQHF. The base sequence is TGTGCCAGCAGTGCCCGACAGTCGGTTCAGCCCCAGCATTTT. Recombination connected TRBV6-1 to TRBJ1-5; TRBD1 is possibly the D segment (5 matching bases). V loses 4 bases, J loses 6 bases, and the germline ends lie 13 bases apart. CDR1 MNHNS and CDR2 SASEGT were looked up in the germline V gene. The CDR3 starts with the cysteine, ends with the phenylalanine, and has 14 residues. Only the CDR3 DNA stays, 42 bases, in frame from base 1.